The T cell receptor beta chain described here comes from a study of T cell changes during pregnancy in multiple sclerosis. Profiling relied on immunoSEQ multiplex PCR, and the TCRdb table lists in-frame clones only, not all of them. The sample lists fewer than 55,000 clones; over 80% were seen once. Germline trimming cut 8 bases from V and 2 bases from J; bases unmatched to any gene: 5. Germline loops: CDR1 MDHEN, CDR2 SYDVKM. The CDR3 length is 14 residues. This TCR was sampled from a female donor with multiple sclerosis, enrolled in a pregnancy study. V usage is TRBV28 and J usage is TRBJ2-7; 11 bases match TRBD2. Sequencing used peripheral blood. The CDR3 DNA reads TGTGCCAGCGGCGGGACTAGCGGAACCTACGAGCAGTACTTC. Protein product: CASGGTSGTYEQYF.